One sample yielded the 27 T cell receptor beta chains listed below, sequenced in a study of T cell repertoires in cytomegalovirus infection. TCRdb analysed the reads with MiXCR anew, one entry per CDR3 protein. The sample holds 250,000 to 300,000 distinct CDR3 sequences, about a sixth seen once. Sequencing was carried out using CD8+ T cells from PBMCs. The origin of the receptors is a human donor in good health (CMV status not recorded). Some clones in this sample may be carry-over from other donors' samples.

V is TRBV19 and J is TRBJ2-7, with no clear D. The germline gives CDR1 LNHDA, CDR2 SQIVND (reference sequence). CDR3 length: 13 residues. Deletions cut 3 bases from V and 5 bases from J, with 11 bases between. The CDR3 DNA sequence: TGTGCCAGTAGTATGGGCCTACTCAACGAGCAGTACTTC. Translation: CASSMGLLNEQYF.

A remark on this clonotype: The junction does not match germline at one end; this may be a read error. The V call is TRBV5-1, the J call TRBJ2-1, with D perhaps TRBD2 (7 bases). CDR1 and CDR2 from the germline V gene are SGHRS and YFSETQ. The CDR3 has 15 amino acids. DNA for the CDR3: TGCGCCCGCAGCGTGGCGGGGGCAGGGAGCAATGAGCAGTTCTTC. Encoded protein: CARSVAGAGSNEQFF.

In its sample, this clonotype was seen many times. The CDR3 here is CASSSTRGDTIYF. The DNA for the CDR3 is TGTGCCAGCAGTTCGACACGCGGAGACACCATATATTTT. The chain links TRBV12-3 or TRBV12-4 to TRBJ1-3; D gene ambiguous. Trimming shortened V by 4 bases and J by 8 bases, and 12 bases separated the two germline ends. The CDR3 is 13 residues long.

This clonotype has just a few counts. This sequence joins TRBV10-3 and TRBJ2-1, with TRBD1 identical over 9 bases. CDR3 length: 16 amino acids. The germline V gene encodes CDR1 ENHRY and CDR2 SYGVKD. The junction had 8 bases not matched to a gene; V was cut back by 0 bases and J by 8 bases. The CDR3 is CAISESRTGDPDEQFF. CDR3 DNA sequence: TGTGCCATCAGTGAGTCAAGGACAGGGGATCCCGATGAGCAGTTCTTC.

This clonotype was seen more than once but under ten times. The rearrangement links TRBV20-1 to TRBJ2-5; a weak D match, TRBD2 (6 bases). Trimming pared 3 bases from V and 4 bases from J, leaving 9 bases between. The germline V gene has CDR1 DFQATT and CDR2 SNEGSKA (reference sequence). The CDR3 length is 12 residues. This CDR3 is CSASAGIETQYF. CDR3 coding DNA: TGCAGTGCTAGCGCGGGGATAGAGACCCAGTACTTC.

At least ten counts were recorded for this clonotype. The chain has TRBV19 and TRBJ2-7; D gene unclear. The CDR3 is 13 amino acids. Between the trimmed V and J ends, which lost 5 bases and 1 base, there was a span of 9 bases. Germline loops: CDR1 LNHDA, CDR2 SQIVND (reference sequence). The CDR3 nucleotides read TGTGCCAGTAGTGCCTTCGCATCCTACGAGCAGTACTTC. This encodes CASSAFASYEQYF.

Written as DNA, the CDR3 is TGTGCCAGCAGTTACGGGGGACTAGCGGGGGGTCGCACAGATACGCAGTATTTT. Translation gives CASSYGGLAGGRTDTQYF. The rearrangement links TRBV6-6 to TRBJ2-3, with TRBD2 matching over 15 bases. CDR3 length equals 18 residues. Germline-derived CDR1 and CDR2 are MNHNY and SVGAGI (reference sequence). The V gene end was trimmed by 2 bases and the J gene end by 1 base; junction bases not matched to a gene: 4.

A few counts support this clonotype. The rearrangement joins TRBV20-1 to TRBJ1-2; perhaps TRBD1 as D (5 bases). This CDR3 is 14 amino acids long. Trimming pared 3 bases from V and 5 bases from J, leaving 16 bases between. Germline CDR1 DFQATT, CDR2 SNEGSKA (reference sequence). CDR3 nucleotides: TGCAGTGCTAGCGCCCTTGGGGGGATTTATGGCTACACCTTC. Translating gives CSASALGGIYGYTF.

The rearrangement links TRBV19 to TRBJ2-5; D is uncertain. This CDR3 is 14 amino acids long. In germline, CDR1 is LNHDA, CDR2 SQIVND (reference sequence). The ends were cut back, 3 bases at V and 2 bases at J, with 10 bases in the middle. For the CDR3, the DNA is TGTGCCAGTAGTATTCCGGCAGTGCAAGAGACCCAGTACTTC. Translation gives CASSIPAVQETQYF.

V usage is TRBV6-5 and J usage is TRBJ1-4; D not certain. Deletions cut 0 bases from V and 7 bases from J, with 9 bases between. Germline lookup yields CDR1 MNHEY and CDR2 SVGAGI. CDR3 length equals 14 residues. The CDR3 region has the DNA TGTGCCAGCAGTTACTCCCCTTATGTTGAAAAACTGTTTTTT. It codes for CASSYSPYVEKLFF.

Here the CDR3 DNA reads TGTGCCAGCAGTGGTCATTACGGGACAGTTAATCAGCCCCAGCATTTT. Its protein product is CASSGHYGTVNQPQHF. The chain is built from TRBV6-1 and TRBJ1-5; 7 bases agree with TRBD1. This CDR3 spans 16 amino acids. The V gene end was trimmed by 4 bases and the J gene end by 4 bases; junction bases not matched to a gene: 10. Germline CDR1 and CDR2: MNHNS and SASEGT.

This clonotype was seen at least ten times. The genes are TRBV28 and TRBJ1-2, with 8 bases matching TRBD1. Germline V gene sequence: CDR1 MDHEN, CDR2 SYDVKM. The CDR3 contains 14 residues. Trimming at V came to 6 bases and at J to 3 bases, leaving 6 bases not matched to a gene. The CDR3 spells CASRDRGFDYGYTF. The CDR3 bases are TGTGCCAGCAGAGACAGGGGTTTCGACTATGGCTACACCTTC.

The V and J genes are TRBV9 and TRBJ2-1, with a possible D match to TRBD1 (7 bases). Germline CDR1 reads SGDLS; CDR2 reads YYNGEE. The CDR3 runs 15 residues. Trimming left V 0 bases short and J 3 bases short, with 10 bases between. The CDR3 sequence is CASSVGQGGYNEQFF. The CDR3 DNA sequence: TGTGCCAGCAGCGTAGGGCAGGGGGGCTACAATGAGCAGTTCTTC.

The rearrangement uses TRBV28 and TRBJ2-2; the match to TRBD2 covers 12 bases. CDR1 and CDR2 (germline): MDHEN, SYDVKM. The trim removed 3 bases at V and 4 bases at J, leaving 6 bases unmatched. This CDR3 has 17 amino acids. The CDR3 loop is CASSFPSGGAPTGELFF. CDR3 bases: TGTGCCAGCAGTTTTCCTAGCGGGGGGGCTCCCACCGGGGAGCTGTTTTTT.

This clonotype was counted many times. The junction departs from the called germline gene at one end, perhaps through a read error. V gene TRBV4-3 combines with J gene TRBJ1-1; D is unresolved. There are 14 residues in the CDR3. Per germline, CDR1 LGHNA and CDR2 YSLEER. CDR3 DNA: TGCGCCAGCAGCCAAGATACCGGGAACAGTGAAGCTTTCTTT. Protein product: CASSQDTGNSEAFF.

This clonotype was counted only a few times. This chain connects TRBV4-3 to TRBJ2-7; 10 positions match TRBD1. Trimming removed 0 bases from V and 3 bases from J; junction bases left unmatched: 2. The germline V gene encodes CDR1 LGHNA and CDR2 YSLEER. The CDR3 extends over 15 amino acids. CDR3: CASSQETGGFYEQYF. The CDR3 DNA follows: TGCGCCAGCAGCCAAGAGACAGGGGGCTTCTACGAGCAGTACTTC.

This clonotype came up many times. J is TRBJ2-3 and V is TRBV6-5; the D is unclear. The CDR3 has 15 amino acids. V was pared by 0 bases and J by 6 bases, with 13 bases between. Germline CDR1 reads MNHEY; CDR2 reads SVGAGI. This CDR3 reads CASSYSLSLGDTQYF. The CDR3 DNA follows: TGTGCCAGCAGTTACTCTCTCAGTTTGGGTGATACGCAGTATTTT.

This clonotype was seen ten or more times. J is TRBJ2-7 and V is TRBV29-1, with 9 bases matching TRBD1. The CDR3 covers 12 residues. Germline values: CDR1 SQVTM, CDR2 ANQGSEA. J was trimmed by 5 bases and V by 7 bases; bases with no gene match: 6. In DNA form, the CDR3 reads TGCAGCGCTGGGGACAGGGAAAACGAGCAGTACTTC. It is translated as CSAGDRENEQYF.

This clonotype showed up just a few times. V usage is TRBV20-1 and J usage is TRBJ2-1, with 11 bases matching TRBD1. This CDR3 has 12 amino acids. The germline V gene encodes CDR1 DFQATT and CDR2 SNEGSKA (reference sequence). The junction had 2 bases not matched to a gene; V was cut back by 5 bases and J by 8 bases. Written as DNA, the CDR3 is TGCAGTGCTCGGACAGGGGGCTATGAGCAGTTCTTC. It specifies CSARTGGYEQFF.

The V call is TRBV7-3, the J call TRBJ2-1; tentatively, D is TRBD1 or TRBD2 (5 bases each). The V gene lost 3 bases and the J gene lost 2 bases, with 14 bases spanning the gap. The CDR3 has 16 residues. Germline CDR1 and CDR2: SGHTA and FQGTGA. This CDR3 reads CASSFSGTSPYNEQFF. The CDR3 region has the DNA TGTGCCAGCAGCTTCTCCGGGACCAGCCCCTACAATGAGCAGTTCTTC. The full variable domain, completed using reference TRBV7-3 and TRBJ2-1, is GAGVSQTPSNKVTEKGKYVELRCDPISGHTALYWYRQSLGQGPEFLIYFQGTGAADDSGLPNDRFFAVRPEGSVSTLKIQRTERGDSAVYLCASSFSGTSPYNEQFFGPGTRLTVL.

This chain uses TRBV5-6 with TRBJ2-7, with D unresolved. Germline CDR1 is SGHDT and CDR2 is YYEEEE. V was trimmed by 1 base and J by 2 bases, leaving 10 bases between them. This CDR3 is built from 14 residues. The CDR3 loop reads CASSLNGGTYEQYF. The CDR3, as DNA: TGTGCCAGCAGCTTGAACGGTGGTACCTACGAGCAGTACTTC.

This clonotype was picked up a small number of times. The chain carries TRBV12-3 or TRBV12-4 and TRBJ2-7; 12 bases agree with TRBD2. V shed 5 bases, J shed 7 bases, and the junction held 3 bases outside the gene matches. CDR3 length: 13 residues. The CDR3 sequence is CASSPGLAGEQYF. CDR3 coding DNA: TGTGCCAGCAGTCCCGGACTAGCGGGGGAGCAGTACTTC.

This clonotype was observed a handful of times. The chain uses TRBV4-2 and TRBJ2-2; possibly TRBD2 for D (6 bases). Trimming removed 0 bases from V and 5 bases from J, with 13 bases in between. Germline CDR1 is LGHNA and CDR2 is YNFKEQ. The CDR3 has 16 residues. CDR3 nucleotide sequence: TGTGCCAGCAGCCAAGAGCGGGACGTGGGGACCGGGGAGCTGTTTTTT. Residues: CASSQERDVGTGELFF.

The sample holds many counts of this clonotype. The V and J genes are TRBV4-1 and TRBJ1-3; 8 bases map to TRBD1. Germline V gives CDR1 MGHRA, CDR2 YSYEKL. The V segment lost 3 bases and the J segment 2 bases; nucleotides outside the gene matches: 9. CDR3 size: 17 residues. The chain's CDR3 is CASSQSQGAQPGNTIYF. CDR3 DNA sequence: TGCGCCAGCAGCCAGTCTCAGGGGGCGCAGCCTGGAAACACCATATATTTT.

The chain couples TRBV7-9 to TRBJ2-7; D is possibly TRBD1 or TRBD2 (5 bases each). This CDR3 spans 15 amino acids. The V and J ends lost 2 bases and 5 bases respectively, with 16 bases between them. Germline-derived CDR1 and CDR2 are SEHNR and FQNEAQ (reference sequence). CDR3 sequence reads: CASSLIGRELDEQYF. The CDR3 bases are TGTGCCAGCAGCTTAATAGGCAGGGAGTTGGACGAGCAGTACTTC.

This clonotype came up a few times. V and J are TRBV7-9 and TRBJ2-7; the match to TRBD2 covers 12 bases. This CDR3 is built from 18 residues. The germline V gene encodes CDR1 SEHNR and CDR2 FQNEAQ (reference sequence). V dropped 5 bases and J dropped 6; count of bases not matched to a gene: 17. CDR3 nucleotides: TGTGCCAGCAGCCCCTACGGATGGGGCGGGACTAGCGGGCCCGAGCAGTACTTC. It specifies CASSPYGWGGTSGPEQYF.

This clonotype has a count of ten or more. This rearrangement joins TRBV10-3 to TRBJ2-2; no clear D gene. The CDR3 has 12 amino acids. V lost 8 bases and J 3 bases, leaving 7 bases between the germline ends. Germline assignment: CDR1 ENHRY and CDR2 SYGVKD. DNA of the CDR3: TGTGCCATCCGTAGGGACACCGGGGAGCTGTTTTTT. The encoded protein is CAIRRDTGELFF.